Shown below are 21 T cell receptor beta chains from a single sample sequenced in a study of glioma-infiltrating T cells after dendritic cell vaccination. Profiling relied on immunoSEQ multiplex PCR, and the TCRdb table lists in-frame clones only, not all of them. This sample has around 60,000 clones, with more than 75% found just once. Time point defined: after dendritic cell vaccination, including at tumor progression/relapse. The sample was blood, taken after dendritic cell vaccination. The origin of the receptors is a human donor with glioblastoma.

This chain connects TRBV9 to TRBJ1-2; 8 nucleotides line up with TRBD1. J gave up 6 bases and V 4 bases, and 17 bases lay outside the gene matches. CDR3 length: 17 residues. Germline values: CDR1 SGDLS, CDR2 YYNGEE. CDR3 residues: CASSPQPDLGTGHGYTF. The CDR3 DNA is TGTGCCAGCAGCCCCCAGCCCGATTTGGGGACAGGCCATGGCTACACCTTC.

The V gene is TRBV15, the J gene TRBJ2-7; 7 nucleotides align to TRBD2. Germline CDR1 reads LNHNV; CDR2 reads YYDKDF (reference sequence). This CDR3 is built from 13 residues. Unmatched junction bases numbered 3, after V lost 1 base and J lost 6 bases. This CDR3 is CATSRGGRAEQYF. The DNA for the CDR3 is TGTGCCACCAGCAGAGGGGGGAGGGCCGAGCAGTACTTC.

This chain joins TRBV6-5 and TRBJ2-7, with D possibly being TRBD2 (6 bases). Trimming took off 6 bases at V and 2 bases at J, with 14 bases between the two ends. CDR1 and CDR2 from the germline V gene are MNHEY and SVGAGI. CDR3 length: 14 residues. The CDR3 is CASRLEGGPYEQYF. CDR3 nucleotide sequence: TGTGCCAGCAGGTTGGAGGGTGGACCCTACGAGCAGTACTTC.

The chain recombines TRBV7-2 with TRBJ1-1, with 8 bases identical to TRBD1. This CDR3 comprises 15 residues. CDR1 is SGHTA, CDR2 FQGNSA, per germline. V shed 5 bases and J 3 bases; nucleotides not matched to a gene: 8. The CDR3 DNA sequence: TGTGCCAGCAGCGAATTCGACAGGGGAGACACTGAAGCTTTCTTT. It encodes CASSEFDRGDTEAFF. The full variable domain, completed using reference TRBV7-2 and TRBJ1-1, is GAGVSQSPSNKVTEKGKDVELRCDPISGHTALYWYRQSLGQGLEFLIYFQGNSAPDKSGLPSDRFSAERTGGSVSTLTIQRTQQEDSAVYLCASSEFDRGDTEAFFGQGTRLTVV.

The CDR3 DNA reads TGCGCCAGCAGCCCCTACGGGACAGGGAACTATGGCTACACCTTC. This codes for CASSPYGTGNYGYTF. The rearrangement joins TRBV4-3 to TRBJ1-2, with TRBD1 matching over 9 bases. This CDR3 has 15 residues. CDR1 is LGHNA, CDR2 YSLEER, per germline. V was clipped by 4 bases and J by 2 bases; unmatched bases: 5.

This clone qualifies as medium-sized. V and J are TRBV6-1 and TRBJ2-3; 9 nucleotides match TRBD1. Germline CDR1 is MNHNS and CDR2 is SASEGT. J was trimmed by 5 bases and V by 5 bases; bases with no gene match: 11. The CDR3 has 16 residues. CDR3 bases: TGTGCCAGCAGTCAAGGGGGGACAGGGCGGGGAGATACGCAGTATTTT. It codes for CASSQGGTGRGDTQYF.

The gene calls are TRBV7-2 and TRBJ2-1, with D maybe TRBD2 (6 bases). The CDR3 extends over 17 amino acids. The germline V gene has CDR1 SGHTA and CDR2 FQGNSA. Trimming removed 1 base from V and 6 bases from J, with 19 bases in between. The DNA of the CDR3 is TGTGCCAGCAGCTTAGAGTTTCGGAGCGGGTTGGGCAATGAGCAGTTCTTC. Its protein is CASSLEFRSGLGNEQFF.

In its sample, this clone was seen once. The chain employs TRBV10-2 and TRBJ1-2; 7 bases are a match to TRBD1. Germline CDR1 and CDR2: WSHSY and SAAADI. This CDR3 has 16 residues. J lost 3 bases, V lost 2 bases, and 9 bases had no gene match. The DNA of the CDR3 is TGCGCCAGCAGTGAGAGACAGGGAACTCCCGACTATGGCTACACCTTC. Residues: CASSERQGTPDYGYTF.

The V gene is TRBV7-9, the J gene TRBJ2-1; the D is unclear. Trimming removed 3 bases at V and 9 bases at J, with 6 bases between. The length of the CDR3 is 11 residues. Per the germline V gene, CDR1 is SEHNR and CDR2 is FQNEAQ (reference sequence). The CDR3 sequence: CASSLGREQFF. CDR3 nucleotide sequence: TGTGCCAGCAGCTTGGGCCGTGAGCAGTTCTTC.

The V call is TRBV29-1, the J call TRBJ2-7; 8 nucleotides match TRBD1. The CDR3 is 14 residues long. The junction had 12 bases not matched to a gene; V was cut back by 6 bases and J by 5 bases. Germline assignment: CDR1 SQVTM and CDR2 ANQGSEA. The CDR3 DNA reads TGCAGCGTCCAATTACTGGACAGGGCCAACGAGCAGTACTTC. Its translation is CSVQLLDRANEQYF.

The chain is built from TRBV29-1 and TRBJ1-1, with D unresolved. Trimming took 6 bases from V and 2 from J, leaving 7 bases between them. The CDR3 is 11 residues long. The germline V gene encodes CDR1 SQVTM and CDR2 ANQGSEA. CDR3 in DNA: TGCAGCGTCCGGGATAACACTGAAGCTTTCTTT. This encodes CSVRDNTEAFF.

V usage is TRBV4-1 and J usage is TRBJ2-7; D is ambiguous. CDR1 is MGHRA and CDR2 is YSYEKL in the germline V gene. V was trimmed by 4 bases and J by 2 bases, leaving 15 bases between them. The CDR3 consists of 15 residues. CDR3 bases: TGCGCCAGCAGCCCAAAGATGAACATACCCTACGAGCAGTACTTC. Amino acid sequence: CASSPKMNIPYEQYF.

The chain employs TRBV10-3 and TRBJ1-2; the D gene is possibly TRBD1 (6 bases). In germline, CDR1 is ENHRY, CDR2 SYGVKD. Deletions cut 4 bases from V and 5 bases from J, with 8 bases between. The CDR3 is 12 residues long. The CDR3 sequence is CAISGTVYGYTF. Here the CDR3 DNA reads TGTGCCATCAGTGGGACAGTTTATGGCTACACCTTC.

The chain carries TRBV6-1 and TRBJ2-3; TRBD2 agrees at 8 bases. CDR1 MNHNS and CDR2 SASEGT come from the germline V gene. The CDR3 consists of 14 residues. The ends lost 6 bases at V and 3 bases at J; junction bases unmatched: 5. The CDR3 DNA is TGTGCCAGCAGGCGGGAGGACCTGACAGATACGCAGTATTTT. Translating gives CASRREDLTDTQYF.

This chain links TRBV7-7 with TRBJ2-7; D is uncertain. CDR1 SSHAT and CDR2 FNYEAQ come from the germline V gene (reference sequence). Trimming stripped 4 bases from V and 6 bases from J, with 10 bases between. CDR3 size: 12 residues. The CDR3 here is CASSSRPGEQYF. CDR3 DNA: TGTGCCAGCAGCTCCCGCCCCGGCGAGCAGTACTTC.

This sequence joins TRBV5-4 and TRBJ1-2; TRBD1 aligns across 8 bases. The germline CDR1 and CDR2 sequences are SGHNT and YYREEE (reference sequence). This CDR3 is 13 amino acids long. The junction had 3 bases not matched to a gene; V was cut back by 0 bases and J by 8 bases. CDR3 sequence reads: CASSLDNRGGYTF. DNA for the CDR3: TGTGCCAGCAGCTTGGACAACAGGGGGGGCTACACCTTC.

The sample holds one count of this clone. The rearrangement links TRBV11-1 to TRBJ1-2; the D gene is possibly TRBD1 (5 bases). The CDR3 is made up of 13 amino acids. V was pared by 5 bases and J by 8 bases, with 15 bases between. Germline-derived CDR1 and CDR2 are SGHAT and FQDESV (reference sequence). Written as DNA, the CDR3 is TGTGCCAGCAGCCCTGACAGATCCGTGGGCTACACCTTC. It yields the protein CASSPDRSVGYTF.

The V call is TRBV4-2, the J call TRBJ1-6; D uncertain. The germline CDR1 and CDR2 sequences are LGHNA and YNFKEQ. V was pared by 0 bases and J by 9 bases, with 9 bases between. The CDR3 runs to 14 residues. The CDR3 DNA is TGTGCCAGCAGCCAAGATTTGACGGGTTCACCCCTCCACTTT. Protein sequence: CASSQDLTGSPLHF.

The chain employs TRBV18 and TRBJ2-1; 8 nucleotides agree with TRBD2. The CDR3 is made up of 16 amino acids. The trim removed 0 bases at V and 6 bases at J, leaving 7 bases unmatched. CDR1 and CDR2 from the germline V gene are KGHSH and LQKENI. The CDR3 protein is CASSPPSGRAFNEQFF. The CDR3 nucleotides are TGTGCCAGCTCACCACCTTCCGGGAGGGCCTTCAATGAGCAGTTCTTC.

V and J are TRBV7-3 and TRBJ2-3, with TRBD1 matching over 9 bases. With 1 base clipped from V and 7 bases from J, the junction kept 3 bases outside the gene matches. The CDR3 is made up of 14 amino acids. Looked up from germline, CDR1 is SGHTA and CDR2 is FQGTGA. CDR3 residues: CASSLIGTGHTQYF. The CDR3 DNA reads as TGTGCCAGCAGCTTAATAGGGACAGGGCATACGCAGTATTTT.

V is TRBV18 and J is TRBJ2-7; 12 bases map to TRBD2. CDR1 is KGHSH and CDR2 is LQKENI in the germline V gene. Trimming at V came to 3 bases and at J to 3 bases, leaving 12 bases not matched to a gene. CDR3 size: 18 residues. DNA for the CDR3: TGTGCCAGCTCACCTTTTGATTCGACTAGCGGGGGACTCTACGAGCAGTACTTC. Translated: CASSPFDSTSGGLYEQYF.